This T cell receptor beta chain was identified in a study of T-cell reconstitution after alpha-beta-depleted transplantation in children. Whole-study results and caveats: Alpha-beta T cells present about two months after transplant were reported to originate from several hundred expanded graft clones. When one year had passed after transplant, most T-cell counts and diversity came from newly produced T cells. Recipient T cells and thymic progenitors that survived were the source of the high TCRbeta diversity seen at day 60 in some patients.

Library preparation (for TCRbeta) was performed with unique molecular identifiers. Each CDR3 protein is one row after TCRdb ran MiXCR on the PCR reads. The repertoire holds around 300,000 distinct CDR3 sequences, with almost 8% as singletons. This clonotype has more than one count but fewer than ten. The antigen is unknown. The length of the CDR3 is 15 residues. Germline-derived CDR1 and CDR2 are MNHEY and SMNVEV (reference sequence). V lost 6 bases and J 5 bases, leaving 20 bases between the germline ends. The sample in question was peripheral blood, obtained 360 days after TCRalphabeta/CD19-depleted stem cell transplant. The clonotype comes from a female patient aged 2-9 years who had a stem cell transplant for Fanconi anemia, so the T cells may come from the graft donor. J is TRBJ2-7 and V is TRBV27; perhaps TRBD2 as D (7 bases). The CDR3 is CASSPTWGGRHEQYF. DNA of the CDR3: TGTGCCAGCAGCCCGACATGGGGGGGGCGCCACGAGCAGTACTTC.